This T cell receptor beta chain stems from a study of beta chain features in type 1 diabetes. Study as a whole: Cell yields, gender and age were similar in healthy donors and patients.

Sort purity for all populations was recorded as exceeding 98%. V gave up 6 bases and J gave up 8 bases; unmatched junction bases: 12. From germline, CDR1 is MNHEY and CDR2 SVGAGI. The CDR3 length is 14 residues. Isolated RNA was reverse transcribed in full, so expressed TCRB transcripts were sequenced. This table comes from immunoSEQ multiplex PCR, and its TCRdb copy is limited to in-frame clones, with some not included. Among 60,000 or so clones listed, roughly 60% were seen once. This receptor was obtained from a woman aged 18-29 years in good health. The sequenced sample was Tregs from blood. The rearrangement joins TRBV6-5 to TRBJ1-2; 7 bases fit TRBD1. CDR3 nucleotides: TGTGCCAGCAGGGATCCTACAGGGGTGGAAGGCTACACCTTC. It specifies CASRDPTGVEGYTF.